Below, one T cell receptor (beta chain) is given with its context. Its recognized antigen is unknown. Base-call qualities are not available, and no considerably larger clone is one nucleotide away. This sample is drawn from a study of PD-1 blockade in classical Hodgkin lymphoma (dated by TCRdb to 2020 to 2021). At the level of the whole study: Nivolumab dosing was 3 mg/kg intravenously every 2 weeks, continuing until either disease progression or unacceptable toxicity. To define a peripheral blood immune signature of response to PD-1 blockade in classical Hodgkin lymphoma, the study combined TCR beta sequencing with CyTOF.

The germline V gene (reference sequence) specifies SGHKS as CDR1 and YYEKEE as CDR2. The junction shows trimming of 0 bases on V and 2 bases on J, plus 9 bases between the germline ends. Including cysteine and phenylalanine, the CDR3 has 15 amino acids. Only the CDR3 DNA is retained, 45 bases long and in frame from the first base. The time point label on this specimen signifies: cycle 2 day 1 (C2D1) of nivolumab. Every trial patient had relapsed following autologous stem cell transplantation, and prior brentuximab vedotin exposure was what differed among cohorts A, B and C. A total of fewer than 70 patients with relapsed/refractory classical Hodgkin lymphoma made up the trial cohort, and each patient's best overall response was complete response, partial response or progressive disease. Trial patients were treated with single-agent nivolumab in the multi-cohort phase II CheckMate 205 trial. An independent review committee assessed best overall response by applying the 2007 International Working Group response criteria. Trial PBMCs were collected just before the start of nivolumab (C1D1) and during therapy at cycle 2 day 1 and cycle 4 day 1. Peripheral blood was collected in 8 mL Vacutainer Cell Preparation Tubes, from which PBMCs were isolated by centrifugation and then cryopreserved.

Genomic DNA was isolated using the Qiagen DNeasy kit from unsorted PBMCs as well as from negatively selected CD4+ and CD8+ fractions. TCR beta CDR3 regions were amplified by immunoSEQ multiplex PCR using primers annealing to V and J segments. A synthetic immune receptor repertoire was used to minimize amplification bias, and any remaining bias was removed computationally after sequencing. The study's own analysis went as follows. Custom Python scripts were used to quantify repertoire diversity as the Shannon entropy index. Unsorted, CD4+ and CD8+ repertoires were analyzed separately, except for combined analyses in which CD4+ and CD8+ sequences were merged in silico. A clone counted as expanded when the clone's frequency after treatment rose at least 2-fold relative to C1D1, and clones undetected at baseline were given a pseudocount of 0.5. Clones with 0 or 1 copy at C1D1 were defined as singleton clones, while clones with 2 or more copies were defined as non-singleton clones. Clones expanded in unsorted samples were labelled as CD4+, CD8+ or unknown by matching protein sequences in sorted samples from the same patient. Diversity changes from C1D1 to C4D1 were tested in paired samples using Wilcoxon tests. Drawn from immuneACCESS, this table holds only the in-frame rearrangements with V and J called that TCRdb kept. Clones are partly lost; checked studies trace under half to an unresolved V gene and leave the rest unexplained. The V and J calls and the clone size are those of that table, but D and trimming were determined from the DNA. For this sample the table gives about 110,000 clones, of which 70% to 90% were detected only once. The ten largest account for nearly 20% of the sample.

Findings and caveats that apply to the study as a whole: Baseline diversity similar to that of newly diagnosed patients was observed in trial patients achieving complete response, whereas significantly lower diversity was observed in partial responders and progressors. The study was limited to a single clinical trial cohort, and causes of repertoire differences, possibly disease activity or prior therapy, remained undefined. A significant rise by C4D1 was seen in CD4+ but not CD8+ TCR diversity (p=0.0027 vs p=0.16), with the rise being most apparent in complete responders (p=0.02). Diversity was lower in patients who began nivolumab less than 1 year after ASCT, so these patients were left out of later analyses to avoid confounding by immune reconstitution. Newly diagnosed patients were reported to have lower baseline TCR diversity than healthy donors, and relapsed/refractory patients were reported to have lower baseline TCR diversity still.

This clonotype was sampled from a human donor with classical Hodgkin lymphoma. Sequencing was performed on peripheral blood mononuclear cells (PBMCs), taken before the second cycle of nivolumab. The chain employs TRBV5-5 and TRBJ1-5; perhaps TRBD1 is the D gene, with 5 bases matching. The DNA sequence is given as TGTGCCAGCAGCTTGGAGGGGCAGGGCAATCAGCCCCAGCATTTT. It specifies CASSLEGQGNQPQHF. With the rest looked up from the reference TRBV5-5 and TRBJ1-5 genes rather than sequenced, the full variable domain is DAGVTQSPTHLIKTRGQQVTLRCSPISGHKSVSWYQQVLGQGPQFIFQYYEKEERGRGNFPDRFSARQFPNYSSELNVNALLLGDSALYLCASSLEGQGNQPQHFGDGTRLSIL.